This passage covers 26 T cell receptor beta chains from one sample sequenced in a study of T cell responses to AZD1222 COVID-19 vaccine (dated by TCRdb to the early 2020s). In the paper's terms, the time point label means: baseline before first vaccination. The library was built by means of the immunoSEQ multiplex PCR assay. In its TCRdb copy, this immuneACCESS table keeps in-frame sequences only and misses some clones. Where compared with another copy, unresolved V genes explain less than half of these, and the others have no known cause. The sample table shows 110,000 or so clones, and around 90% are seen once. The ten largest clones add up to roughly 5.4% of the sample. Sequencing used peripheral blood, obtained on day 0 of AZD1222 vaccination. These receptor sequences come from an adult in good health.

V and J are TRBV3-1 (or the pseudogene TRBV3-2) and TRBJ1-3, with no clear D. Per germline, CDR1 LGHDT and CDR2 YNNKEL (reference sequence). CDR3 size: 15 residues. Trimming stripped 3 bases from V and 4 bases from J, with 13 bases between. The CDR3 sequence is CASSQPVAEGNTIYF. Written as DNA, the CDR3 is TGTGCCAGCAGCCAGCCAGTGGCAGAAGGAAACACCATATATTTT.

The chain carries TRBV12-3 or TRBV12-4 and TRBJ1-4; a weak D match, TRBD1 (6 bases). The CDR3 consists of 13 residues. Trimming pared 6 bases from V and 14 bases from J, leaving 19 bases between. CDR3 in amino acids: CASSPPVTGRLFF. DNA for the CDR3: TGTGCCAGCAGCCCCCCCGTGACAGGAAGGCTGTTTTTT.

V gene TRBV7-6 combines with J gene TRBJ1-6; 8 bases match TRBD1. CDR3 length equals 18 residues. Germline V gene lookup returns CDR1 SGHVS and CDR2 FNYEAQ. V shed 3 bases, J shed 7 bases, and the junction held 14 bases outside the gene matches. The CDR3 sequence: CASSFVVGGQATNSPLHF. In DNA, the CDR3 is TGTGCCAGCAGCTTCGTCGTAGGGGGACAGGCGACAAATTCACCCCTCCACTTT.

The chain couples TRBV5-1 to TRBJ2-7; possible D gene TRBD2, 5 bases. Germline CDR1 and CDR2: SGHRS and YFSETQ. Trimming removed 0 bases from V and 2 bases from J, with 9 bases in between. There are 14 residues in the CDR3. CDR3 DNA: TGCGCCAGCAGCTTGGCGAGGGATCCCTACGAGCAGTACTTC. This encodes CASSLARDPYEQYF.

The chain recombines TRBV14 with TRBJ2-7; D is possibly TRBD1 (5 bases). CDR3 length: 15 residues. In germline, CDR1 is SGHDN, CDR2 FVKESK. The V end was cut by 4 bases, the J end by 0 bases, with 13 bases between. CDR3 in DNA: TGTGCCAGCAGCCCTAGAAGGGGTAGCTCCTACGAGCAGTACTTC. Protein product: CASSPRRGSSYEQYF.

CDR3 DNA: TGCGCCAGCAGCCCTGACGGGACAGTCTATGGCTACACCTTC. It translates to CASSPDGTVYGYTF. The chain combines TRBV5-1 with TRBJ1-2, with 7 bases matching TRBD1. CDR1 and CDR2 from the germline V gene are SGHRS and YFSETQ. V trimming: 4 bases; J trimming: 4 bases; junction bases outside the gene matches: 7. This CDR3 has 14 residues.

The table lists this clone with a few counts. V is TRBV27 and J is TRBJ1-3; D might be TRBD1 (6 bases). Looked up from germline, CDR1 is MNHEY and CDR2 is SMNVEV (reference sequence). Between the trimmed V and J ends, which lost 4 bases and 2 bases, there was a span of 12 bases. The CDR3 length is 15 residues. This CDR3 reads CASSSGGLAGNTIYF. The CDR3 DNA reads TGTGCCAGCAGTTCCGGGGGGCTTGCTGGAAACACCATATATTTT.

The rearrangement uses TRBV6-1 and TRBJ1-2; TRBD1 aligns across 7 bases. Germline values: CDR1 MNHNS, CDR2 SASEGT. Unmatched junction bases numbered 7, after V lost 10 bases and J lost 2 bases. CDR3 length equals 13 residues. This CDR3 is CANRDSANYGYTF. CDR3 nucleotide sequence: TGTGCCAACCGGGACAGCGCAAACTATGGCTACACCTTC.

This chain uses TRBV5-1 with TRBJ1-1, with 10 positions matching TRBD1. CDR1 and CDR2 from the germline V gene are SGHRS and YFSETQ. Trimming removed 0 bases from V and 5 bases from J; junction bases left unmatched: 10. The CDR3 is made up of 17 amino acids. CDR3 sequence (DNA): TGCGCCAGCAGCTTGGACCCGACAGGGGGCGTAAGGACTGAAGCTTTCTTT. Translating gives CASSLDPTGGVRTEAFF.

V and J are TRBV2 and TRBJ1-3, with a possible D match to TRBD1 (5 bases). V dropped 1 base and J dropped 3 bases, with 16 bases sitting between them. The germline gives CDR1 SNHLY, CDR2 FYNNEI. This CDR3 has 17 amino acids. CDR3 DNA: TGTGCCAGCAGTGAAGTTCCGGGGACGCTTATTGGAAACACCATATATTTT. It yields the protein CASSEVPGTLIGNTIYF.

The V call is TRBV5-1, the J call TRBJ2-7; TRBD1 agrees at 7 bases. J was trimmed by 4 bases and V by 4 bases; bases with no gene match: 11. The CDR3 is 15 residues long. Germline V lookup: CDR1 SGHRS, CDR2 YFSETQ. Here the CDR3 reads CASSLLGTANYEQYF. CDR3 in DNA: TGCGCCAGCAGCCTTCTGGGGACAGCCAATTACGAGCAGTACTTC.

The V and J genes are TRBV10-1 and TRBJ2-3; D is unresolved. This CDR3 region has 12 residues. The V gene's germline CDR1 is WNHNN and CDR2 SYGVQD (reference sequence). V gave up 5 bases and J gave up 6 bases, with 9 bases separating them. CDR3: CASSNRVDTQYF. CDR3 in DNA: TGCGCCAGCAGTAATCGGGTGGATACGCAGTATTTT.

The chain links TRBV5-1 to TRBJ2-1; 8 bases agree with TRBD2. Germline V gene lookup returns CDR1 SGHRS and CDR2 YFSETQ. The CDR3 runs 16 residues. Unmatched junction bases numbered 10, after V lost 1 base and J lost 7 bases. CDR3 coding DNA: TGCGCCAGCAGCTTGCCCCCGGGACTAGAGAATAATGAGCAGTTCTTC. It codes for CASSLPPGLENNEQFF. Complete variable domain (other parts from reference TRBV5-1 and TRBJ2-1): KAGVTQTPRYLIKTRGQQVTLSCSPISGHRSVSWYQQTPGQGLQFLFEYFSETQRNKGNFPGRFSGRQFSNSRSEMNVSTLELGDSALYLCASSLPPGLENNEQFFGPGTRLTVL.

This chain links TRBV19 with TRBJ1-1; D remains unclear. Trimming shortened V by 5 bases and J by 4 bases, and 20 bases separated the two germline ends. Germline CDR1 reads LNHDA; CDR2 reads SQIVND (reference sequence). The CDR3 length is 16 residues. CDR3 amino acids: CASSAPSLARLTEAFF. CDR3 bases: TGTGCCAGTAGTGCACCCTCACTCGCACGACTCACTGAAGCTTTCTTT.

This clone was detected only a few times. The gene calls are TRBV7-9 and TRBJ1-2; D call uncertain. The germline gives CDR1 SEHNR, CDR2 FQNEAQ (reference sequence). There are 13 residues in the CDR3. Between the trimmed V and J ends, which lost 5 bases and 5 bases, there was a span of 12 bases. In nucleotides, the CDR3 is TGTGCCAGCAGCCCCACGGATAAATATGGCTACACCTTC. Residues: CASSPTDKYGYTF.

This chain connects TRBV5-6 to TRBJ2-7, with TRBD1 as a possible D gene (6 bases). The CDR3 length is 16 residues. V shed 0 bases and J shed 2 bases, with 15 bases lying between them. Per the germline V gene, CDR1 is SGHDT and CDR2 is YYEEEE. This CDR3 reads CASSLALGDRTYEQYF. Written as DNA, the CDR3 is TGTGCCAGCAGCTTGGCCCTCGGCGACAGGACCTACGAGCAGTACTTC.

This clone appeared once. V usage is TRBV5-1 and J usage is TRBJ2-4, with 7 nucleotides matching TRBD2. The CDR3 consists of 16 residues. V lost 4 bases, J lost 9 bases, and 16 bases stayed unmatched. Germline V gene sequence: CDR1 SGHRS, CDR2 YFSETQ. CDR3 in amino acids: CASSPTGREGAGIQYF. The DNA of the CDR3 is TGCGCCAGCAGCCCCACGGGGAGGGAAGGGGCCGGCATTCAGTACTTC.

The gene calls are TRBV7-2 and TRBJ1-2; no clear D gene. With 1 base removed from V and 5 bases from J, the gap between germline ends came to 17 bases. CDR1 SGHTA and CDR2 FQGNSA come from the germline V gene. The CDR3 runs 16 residues. This CDR3 is CASSLDLGASGYGYTF. CDR3 bases: TGTGCCAGCAGCTTAGACTTGGGCGCGTCGGGGTATGGCTACACCTTC.

This clone has just one count. The rearrangement joins TRBV18 to TRBJ1-5; D not certain. The germline V gene has CDR1 KGHSH and CDR2 LQKENI. Trimming removed 3 bases from V and 4 bases from J, with 16 bases in between. The CDR3 runs to 16 residues. CDR3 sequence: CASSPTMGHPNQPQHF. The CDR3 bases are TGTGCCAGCTCACCGACTATGGGTCACCCAAATCAGCCCCAGCATTTT.

This chain connects TRBV19 to TRBJ1-4; a possible D gene is TRBD1 (6 bases). Germline V gene data show CDR1 as LNHDA and CDR2 as SQIVND (reference sequence). CDR3 length: 14 residues. V was pared by 4 bases and J by 8 bases, with 14 bases between. CDR3: CASSKRGSEEKLFF. The CDR3 DNA follows: TGTGCCAGTAGTAAGAGGGGGTCGGAGGAAAAACTGTTTTTT.

The chain recombines TRBV3-1 (or the pseudogene TRBV3-2) with TRBJ1-6, with D possibly TRBD1 on 5 matching bases. Germline loops: CDR1 LGHDT, CDR2 YNNKEL (reference sequence). Trimming took off 1 base at V and 7 bases at J, with 8 bases between the two ends. This CDR3 region has 14 residues. The CDR3 sequence is CASSQVGGNSPLHF. CDR3 in DNA: TGTGCCAGCAGCCAAGTCGGGGGGAATTCACCCCTCCACTTT.

The rearrangement joins TRBV30 to TRBJ2-7; a possible D gene is TRBD2 (6 bases). CDR3 size: 14 residues. Germline CDR1 is GTSNPN and CDR2 is SVGIG (reference sequence). Trimming removed 0 bases at V and 5 bases at J, with 14 bases between. The CDR3 DNA reads TGTGCCTGGAGTGTCCCGGGAGTCGTTAACGAGCAGTACTTC. It is translated as CAWSVPGVVNEQYF. The whole variable domain, remainder taken from reference TRBV30 and TRBJ2-7, is SQTIHQWPATLVQPVGSPLSLECTVEGTSNPNLYWYRQAAGRGLQLLFYSVGIGQISSEVPQNLSASRPQDRQFILSSKKLLLSDSGFYLCAWSVPGVVNEQYFGPGTRLTVT.

The rearrangement links TRBV6-5 to TRBJ1-6; D uncertain. Germline V gene lookup returns CDR1 MNHEY and CDR2 SVGAGI. With 8 bases removed from V and 11 bases from J, the gap between germline ends came to 16 bases. This CDR3 contains 13 residues. DNA for the CDR3: TGTGCCAGCGGGGAGGGTATTCGGACACCCCTCCACTTT. This sequence encodes CASGEGIRTPLHF.

V gene TRBV27 combines with J gene TRBJ1-1; a possible D gene is TRBD1 (6 bases). Germline CDR1 and CDR2: MNHEY and SMNVEV (reference sequence). Trimming shortened V by 3 bases and J by 3 bases, and 17 bases separated the two germline ends. CDR3 length: 16 residues. In DNA form, the CDR3 reads TGTGCCAGCAGTTTGGCTTGGGGGCTGGAGGACACTGAAGCTTTCTTT. Translated, it gives CASSLAWGLEDTEAFF.

The rearrangement uses TRBV5-6 and TRBJ1-1, with D possibly matching TRBD1 (5 bases). Germline CDR1 and CDR2: SGHDT and YYEEEE. Trimming took off 4 bases at V and 0 bases at J, with 13 bases between the two ends. The CDR3 runs 15 residues. CDR3 sequence reads: CASSPWDRVNTEAFF. The CDR3 bases are TGTGCCAGCAGCCCATGGGACCGAGTGAACACTGAAGCTTTCTTT.

This clone occurred a few times. J is TRBJ1-1 and V is TRBV2; D is uncertain. In germline, CDR1 is SNHLY, CDR2 FYNNEI. The CDR3 has 13 amino acids. V was pared by 3 bases and J by 7 bases, with 12 bases between. The chain's CDR3 is CASSEVHIGEAFF. CDR3 in DNA: TGTGCCAGCAGTGAGGTCCATATCGGTGAAGCTTTCTTT.